This T cell receptor beta chain was identified in a study of neoadjuvant nivolumab and ipilimumab in lung cancer. Overall study context: Nivolumab 3 mg/kg was given days 1, 15 and 29, plus ipilimumab 1 mg/kg day 1 in combination.

Sequenced by immunoSEQ multiplex PCR; TCRdb stores in-frame clones only, minus some. The repertoire holds tens of thousands of clones, with around 89% as singletons. The CDR3 is made up of 14 amino acids. The germline V gene encodes CDR1 SGHNT and CDR2 YYREEE (reference sequence). Unmatched junction bases numbered 7, after V lost 4 bases and J lost 6 bases. Overall study findings and caveats: Compared with tumor-adjacent uninvolved lung, resected tumors showed greater richness and clonality. Pretherapy blood TCR richness correlated positively with resected tumor richness.

A remark on this clone: Antigen: not known.

The sample here was blood, taken before neoadjuvant nivolumab, alone or with ipilimumab. This chain uses TRBV5-4 with TRBJ2-1; 7 bases match TRBD2. The sequence came from an adult with non-small cell lung cancer. Some clones in this sample may be carry-over from other donors' samples. The CDR3 here is CASSLTTGGNEQFF. CDR3 nucleotide sequence: TGTGCCAGCAGCCTTACTACGGGGGGCAATGAGCAGTTCTTC.